The entry below describes one T cell receptor (beta chain). The target of this receptor is not known. No base-level quality is on record; no much larger clone is a single base apart. The record originates from a study of immunodeficiency (dated by TCRdb to between 2018 and 2021). As for the study more broadly: To search for oligoclonality and VDJ recombination defects, the researchers carried out a repertoire analysis. Overall results and qualifications from the work: In the entropy comparisons of patients against healthy controls, patients were shown as n=3 (open circles), and an effect of thymic development was suggested only as a possibility. Compared with control CD8+ T cells, patient CD8+ T cells had restricted TRB V-J pairing and reduced productive entropy. Based on top-100 and total clonotype frequencies, severe oligoclonality was found in patient CD8+ T cells but not in patient CD4+ T cells.

Before TCR sequencing, CD3+CD8+ T cells were sorted from fresh PBMCs. Genomic DNA was extracted using the QIAamp DNA Blood Mini Kit and was submitted for immunoSEQ repertoire analysis. Using a standard quantity of genomic DNA template, multiplex PCR was run to amplify the CDR3 regions. The PCR products underwent sequencing on an Illumina platform. Processing in the source paper ran as follows. Sequences were mapped to a reference, using V, D and J gene definitions from IMGT. A nearest-neighbor clustering algorithm merged closely related sequences to remove PCR and sequencing errors. V, D and J usage in productive unique and total sequences was analyzed using ImmunoSEQ Analyzer tools and R version 3.6.1. TCRdb retrieved this table from immuneACCESS and kept in-frame rearrangements only. Not all clones are present; in checked studies, unresolved V genes account for under half, and no reason is known for the remainder. V and J calls plus clone size are reproduced from that table; the DNA served to infer D and trimming. For this sample the table gives over a thousand clones, of which about 93% were detected only once. Together, the top ten hold about 2.8% of the sample.

Via the germline V gene (reference sequence), CDR1 is GTSNPN and CDR2 SVGIG. V loses 0 bases of germline sequence and J loses 6 bases, and the interval between the two ends is 5 bases. Taken from cysteine to phenylalanine, the CDR3 has 12 residues. The read is trimmed to its CDR3 DNA, 36 bases read in frame from base 1. The chain couples TRBV30 to TRBJ2-2; the D gene lacks a confident call. Sequenced sample: CD8+ T cells from blood. The receptor comes from a human donor in good health. At the DNA level, the sequence is TGTGCCTGGAGTGTAGTACCCGGGGAGCTGTTTTTT. Translated, this is CAWSVVPGELFF.